The rows below give T cell receptor beta chains drawn from one sample of a study of T cells in Graves' hyperthyroidism and ophthalmopathy. TCRdb reprocessed the multiplex PCR reads via MiXCR and lists one record per CDR3 protein. This table has approximately 400,000 distinct CDR3 sequences, around 14% appearing once. Sequencing was done on a sample of blood. The receptors were sampled from a woman aged 18-29 years with Graves' hyperthyroidism that later progressed to Graves' ophthalmopathy. CDR3s include the opening cysteine and the closing phenylalanine or tryptophan. The D gene is left open where the match is weak. Size is stated for part of the rows, as once, few or many counts, or as a class when the clone is expanded.

D gene | clone size | J gene | V gene | CDR3 protein | CDR3 DNA
. | many | TRBJ2-7 | TRBV11-2 | CASTSGIHEQYF | TGTGCCAGCACCTCAGGGATCCACGAGCAGTACTTC
TRBD2 | . | TRBJ2-1 | TRBV19 | CASSIDPLVSGSITSYNEQFF | TGTGCCAGTAGTATAGATCCATTAGTGAGCGGGAGTATTACCTCCTACAATGAGCAGTTCTTC
TRBD1 | . | TRBJ2-1 | TRBV7-2 | CASSQGQGAANEQFF | TGCGCCAGCAGCCAAGGTCAGGGGGCGGCCAATGAGCAGTTCTTC
. | . | TRBJ2-5 | TRBV5-1 | CASSLDRQETQYF | TGCGCCAGCAGCCTCGACAGACAAGAGACCCAGTACTTC
. | . | TRBJ1-1 | TRBV19 | CASSPDDRNTEAFF | TGTGCCAGTAGTCCGGACGACCGGAACACTGAAGCTTTCTTT
. | many | TRBJ1-3 | TRBV11-2 | CASSLTQGTGNTIYF | TGTGCCAGCAGCTTAACACAGGGTACTGGAAACACCATATATTTT
TRBD1 | many | TRBJ2-7 | TRBV6-2/TRBV6-3 | CASRTTGTNVGEQYF | TGTGCCAGCAGAACGACAGGGACAAACGTGGGGGAGCAGTACTTC
TRBD1 | . | TRBJ2-1 | TRBV27 | CASSQGAARQFF | TGTGCCAGCAGTCAGGGGGCTGCAAGGCAGTTCTTC
TRBD2 | . | TRBJ2-3 | TRBV11-2 | CASSQSLAGVGTDTQYF | TGTGCCAGCAGCCAATCTCTAGCGGGAGTGGGCACAGATACGCAGTATTTT
TRBD2 | many | TRBJ2-7 | TRBV29-1 | CSVSRTSGSYEQYF | TGCAGCGTCTCCCGGACTAGCGGATCCTACGAGCAGTACTTC
. | many | TRBJ1-4 | TRBV4-1 | CASSQDRRLNNEKLFF | TGCGCCAGCAGCCAAGATAGACGGTTAAATAATGAAAAACTGTTTTTT
. | . | TRBJ2-5 | TRBV28 | CASSSGGSLETQYF | TGTGCCAGCAGTTCTGGGGGTTCCTTAGAGACCCAGTACTTC
TRBD1 | few | TRBJ1-4 | TRBV27 | CASSRIGGQSFNEKLFF | TGTGCCAGCAGTAGAATAGGGGGACAGAGCTTTAATGAAAAACTGTTTTTT
TRBD2 | . | TRBJ2-5 | TRBV4-3 | CASSQSTGTSGRETQYF | TGCGCCAGCAGCCAATCCACCGGGACTAGCGGGAGAGAGACCCAGTACTTC
TRBD1 | many | TRBJ1-2 | TRBV7-9 | CASRRGTGGEAGYTF | TGTGCCAGCAGACGAGGGACAGGGGGCGAAGCTGGCTACACCTTC
. | many | TRBJ2-1 | TRBV2 | CATPGTRGHNEQFF | TGTGCCACCCCCGGGACTAGGGGGCACAATGAGCAGTTCTTC
TRBD2 | few | TRBJ2-5 | TRBV5-1 | CASSLGLAGVGETQYF | TGCGCCAGCAGCTTGGGACTAGCGGGAGTAGGGGAGACCCAGTACTTC
. | many | TRBJ2-1 | TRBV14 | CASSQSGYNEQFF | TGTGCCAGCAGCCAATCTGGCTACAATGAGCAGTTCTTC
TRBD2 | many | TRBJ2-1 | TRBV20-1 | CSARDGTSGRALQREQFF | TGCAGTGCTAGAGATGGGACTAGCGGGAGGGCCCTCCAAAGGGAGCAGTTCTTC
. | many | TRBJ1-1 | TRBV3-1 | CASSQAREAFF | TGTGCCAGCAGCCAGGCGCGTGAAGCTTTCTTT
. | many | TRBJ2-7 | TRBV7-9 | CASSPPVGREQYF | TGTGCCAGCAGCCCCCCGGTAGGTCGAGAGCAGTACTTC
TRBD1 | few | TRBJ2-7 | TRBV9 | CASSVAGDRGLYEQYF | TGTGCCAGCAGCGTAGCGGGGGACAGGGGGCTGTACGAGCAGTACTTC
. | many | TRBJ1-5 | TRBV28 | CASSPGVLTQHF | TGTGCCAGCAGTCCGGGGGTATTGACCCAGCATTTT
. | . | TRBJ2-7 | TRBV27 | CASSARGASYEQYF | TGTGCCAGCAGTGCCCGAGGGGCCTCCTACGAGCAGTACTTC